This T cell receptor (beta chain) was captured in a study of PD-1 blockade in classical Hodgkin lymphoma. Study-level results: Nothing has yet pinned down what causes the repertoire differences, possibly disease activity or prior therapy. By C4D1, CD4+ diversity increased significantly, especially in complete responders. Patients newly diagnosed and complete responders had comparable baseline diversity. Newly diagnosed patients were reported to start with lower TCR diversity than healthy donors.

Every one of the patients relapsed after autologous stem cell transplantation (brentuximab vedotin exposure was variable). Libraries were prepared by immunoSEQ multiplex PCR; TCRdb keeps only in-frame clonotypes and omits some of them. Counted here are over 20,000 clones, 65% to 90% occurring once; the ten biggest clones make up roughly 2.5%. The ends were cut back, 6 bases at V and 5 bases at J, with 15 bases in the middle. This CDR3 is built from 14 residues. Germline V gene sequence: CDR1 LNHDA, CDR2 SQIVND (reference sequence). Of note for this clone: Antigen unknown.

This clonotype was obtained from a human donor with classical Hodgkin lymphoma. The chain has TRBV19 and TRBJ2-3; possible D gene TRBD2, 6 bases. The sequenced sample was peripheral blood mononuclear cells (PBMCs), obtained at baseline. In DNA form, the CDR3 reads TGTGCCAGTAGGTTGACTAGTTCCATAGATACGCAGTATTTT. As protein: CASRLTSSIDTQYF.